Listed below are T cell receptor beta chains from one sample, sequenced in a study of blood T cells in healthy people across ages. TCRdb itself ran the 5' RACE reads through MiXCR, one entry per CDR3 protein. The sample has 600,000 to 1,000,000 distinct CDR3 sequences; 25% are singletons. These data also featured in a second study, about T cells of mothers and their children.

Sequencing used blood. Source of these receptors: a boy aged 10-17 years in good health. The CDR3 runs from the conserved cysteine through the conserved F or W. The D gene is left open where the match is weak. A row's size may be missing; if present it is once, few, many or a size class.

V gene	J gene	D gene	clone size	CDR3 DNA	CDR3 protein
TRBV20-1	TRBJ1-2	.	.	TGCAGTGCTAGAGGTGGCAGGGCGCCCCAGAACACCTTC	CSARGGRAPQNTF
TRBV29-1	TRBJ1-2	.	.	TGCAGCGTTGTAGGTTCGGGGGATGGCTACACCTTC	CSVVGSGDGYTF
TRBV28	TRBJ2-2	.	.	TGTGCCAGCAGTTTAACGAGCACCGGGGAGCTGTTTTTT	CASSLTSTGELFF
TRBV3-1	TRBJ2-3	.	few	TGTGCCAGCAGCCAAGGTAACGGGGACTCAGATACGCAGTATTTT	CASSQGNGDSDTQYF
TRBV9	TRBJ2-5	TRBD1	.	TGTGCCAGCAGCCCGGGACAGGGGGTTAGGGAGACCCAGTACTTC	CASSPGQGVRETQYF
TRBV6-2/TRBV6-3	TRBJ1-4	.	.	TGTGCCAGCAGCCAAGGACATCCCACTAATGAAAAACTGTTTTTT	CASSQGHPTNEKLFF
TRBV28	TRBJ2-7	TRBD1	.	TGTGCCAGCCTCAAAGTCGGGACAGGGGAATACGAGCAGTACTTC	CASLKVGTGEYEQYF
TRBV9	TRBJ1-2	.	few	TGTGCCAGCAGCGTAGAAGATACCTATGGCTACACCTTC	CASSVEDTYGYTF
TRBV3-1	TRBJ1-2	TRBD1	few	TGTGCCAGCAGCCCCGGGACAGTCGTTAACTATGGCTACACCTTC	CASSPGTVVNYGYTF
TRBV18	TRBJ2-7	.	.	TGTGCCAGGTCACCACCGTCGGTCCCCTACGAGCAGTACTTC	CARSPPSVPYEQYF
TRBV29-1	TRBJ1-2	TRBD1	.	TGCAGCGTTGTAACAGGGGGCGATCGGGATGGCTACACCTTC	CSVVTGGDRDGYTF
TRBV6-2/TRBV6-3	TRBJ2-2	.	.	TGTGCCAGCAGTTACTCAACGGAGACGAACACCGGGGAGCTGTTTTTT	CASSYSTETNTGELFF
TRBV11-1	TRBJ1-6	.	few	TGTGCCAGCAGCTTACCGGGGAAGGGCTCACCCCTCCACTTT	CASSLPGKGSPLHF
TRBV28	TRBJ2-5	.	.	TGTGCCAGCAGTTTATACGCTAGCGCAGAGACCCAGTACTTC	CASSLYASAETQYF
TRBV20-1	TRBJ2-5	.	.	TGCAGTGCTGGAGGGTATATAGGAGAAAACTTC	CSAGGYIGENF
TRBV6-2/TRBV6-3	TRBJ2-1	.	few	TGTGCCATCTCTTCTCGCTCCTACAATGAGCAGTTCTTC	CAISSRSYNEQFF
TRBV20-1	TRBJ1-6	.	few	TGCAGTGGAAGGGTGGGGAATTCACCCCTCCACTTT	CSGRVGNSPLHF
TRBV29-1	TRBJ2-1	TRBD2	few	TGCAGCGTTGGATGGACTAGCGTCTACAATGAGCAGTTCTTC	CSVGWTSVYNEQFF
TRBV3-1	TRBJ2-5	TRBD1	few	TGTGCCAGCAGGGCGACAGGGGAAGAGACCCAGTACTTC	CASRATGEETQYF
TRBV6-2/TRBV6-3	TRBJ2-3	TRBD1	few	TGTGCCAGCAGTAACTCCGACAGGGGAGGCACAGATACGCAGTATTTT	CASSNSDRGGTDTQYF
TRBV28	TRBJ1-4	TRBD1	.	TGTGCCAGCAGTTCCGCGGGACAGGGGTATGAAAAACTGTTTTTT	CASSSAGQGYEKLFF
TRBV20-1	TRBJ2-5	.	many	TGCAGTGCTAGAGGGGGGGCAGTGGCTAGCGGTAAAGAGACCCAGTACTTC	CSARGGAVASGKETQYF
TRBV12-3/TRBV12-4	TRBJ2-1	.	.	TGTGCCAGCAGTTTAGAAGGCCGGGCTCGATACAATGAGCAGTTCTTC	CASSLEGRARYNEQFF
TRBV7-8	TRBJ2-1	.	many	TGTGCCAGCAGCTTAGCCTACAATGAGCAGTTCTTC	CASSLAYNEQFF
TRBV7-3	TRBJ2-4	TRBD1	.	TGTGCCAGCAGCTCGGGACAGGGGAAAAACATTCAGTACTTC	CASSSGQGKNIQYF
TRBV27	TRBJ2-2	.	.	TGTGCCAGCAGTTCCGATAACACCGGGGAGCTGTTTTTT	CASSSDNTGELFF
TRBV4-3	TRBJ1-4	.	.	TGCGCCAGCAGCCAAGAACGGGACCTAAATGAAAAACTGTTTTTT	CASSQERDLNEKLFF
TRBV3-1	TRBJ1-4	TRBD1	once	TGTGCCAGCAGCCACCGACAGGGAGTCTCTGAAAAACTGTTTTTT	CASSHRQGVSEKLFF
TRBV24-1	TRBJ2-5	TRBD1	.	TGTGCCACCAGTGCCCTCACTGACAGGGAAGAGACCCAGTACTTC	CATSALTDREETQYF
TRBV2	TRBJ1-2	TRBD1	few	TGTGCCAGCCGGGGACAGGGGATTAGTGGCTACACCTTC	CASRGQGISGYTF
TRBV10-3	TRBJ1-2	.	few	TGTGCCATCACTGGGGATAACTATGGCTACACCTTC	CAITGDNYGYTF
TRBV4-1	TRBJ2-7	TRBD2	.	TGCGCCAGCAGCCAAGACAGCGGGGGGGCCGAGCAGTACTTC	CASSQDSGGAEQYF
TRBV11-3	TRBJ2-1	.	.	TGTGCCAGCAGCTTATGGATAGGGAATGAGCAGTTCTTC	CASSLWIGNEQFF
TRBV20-1	TRBJ2-2	TRBD2	few	TGCAGTGCAGGACTAGCGGGAGTTACGGAGGCCGGGGAGCTGTTTTTT	CSAGLAGVTEAGELFF
TRBV28	TRBJ2-3	.	.	TGTGCCAGCAGTCTCCAGGTATCTAGCACAGATACGCAGTATTTT	CASSLQVSSTDTQYF
TRBV28	TRBJ2-7	.	few	TGTGCCAGCAGTCCGTCGGTTCTCCCCTACGAGCAGTACTTC	CASSPSVLPYEQYF
TRBV28	TRBJ2-3	TRBD2	.	TGTGCCAGCAGTCCGGGGACTAGCGGGGGGCCCGGGTATACGCAGTATTTT	CASSPGTSGGPGYTQYF
TRBV30	TRBJ2-7	.	.	TGTGCCTGGGGGGGGCGATCAGCCTCCTACGAGCAGTACTTC	CAWGGRSASYEQYF
TRBV28	TRBJ2-7	.	.	TGTGCCAGCAGCCGAGGCGAGCAGTACTTC	CASSRGEQYF
TRBV4-1	TRBJ2-5	.	few	TGCGCCAGCAGCCAACCCCCAGTCGAGACCCAGTACTTC	CASSQPPVETQYF
TRBV11-2	TRBJ1-6	.	.	TGTGCCAGCAGCCTACGATCTGGGGGAAGTAATTCACCCCTCCACTTT	CASSLRSGGSNSPLHF
TRBV30	TRBJ1-1	.	.	TGTGCCTGGAGCACGGAGGGTGGCACTGAAGCTTTCTTT	CAWSTEGGTEAFF
TRBV2	TRBJ2-5	.	few	TGTGCCAGCACTAGTACAGAGACCCAGTACTTC	CASTSTETQYF